This T cell receptor beta chain stems from a study of T cell responses to AZD1222 COVID-19 vaccine. In the case of this clone: What it binds is unknown.

Profiled with immunoSEQ multiplex PCR; TCRdb holds only in-frame clones, not every one. Found here are more than 110,000 clones, around 92% of them singletons; the top ten hold more than 3%. Findings and limits, study-wide: Seropositivity was recorded at baseline in only five to seven AZD1222 recipients. Clonal diversity may have been underestimated, and the donors were mostly white British, with more females than males. Reportedly, nearly half of unique spike TCRs recognized epitopes outside B.1.351/B.1.1.7 mutations.

Germline assignment: CDR1 GTSNPN and CDR2 SVGIG (reference sequence). Trimming left V 0 bases short and J 4 bases short, with 7 bases between. CDR3 size: 13 residues. Sequencing was performed on peripheral blood, taken 28 days after the second AZD1222 dose. The TCR comes from an adult who received the AZD1222 COVID-19 vaccine. The genes are TRBV30 and TRBJ1-5, with D unclear. The CDR3 coding sequence is TGTGCCTGGAGTGTACGGGAGAATCAGCCCCAGCATTTT. Translating it yields CAWSVRENQPQHF.